A selection of T cell receptor beta chains follows, all from one sample in a study of T-cell memory formation after mild COVID-19. TCRdb called the 5' RACE reads again in MiXCR, with one record for every CDR3 protein. Here the sample spans roughly 500,000 distinct CDR3 sequences, approximately 20% being singletons. The sequencing input was PBMCs or a T cell subset sorted from them (not recorded which). Every receptor here comes from an adult woman who had mild COVID-19 (a few samples of this study predate the infection). Cell type and time point are not known. The CDR3 runs from the conserved cysteine through the conserved F or W. The order of the fields is V gene, D gene, clone size, J gene, CDR3 protein, CDR3 DNA. A D gene is named only where the DNA matches it firmly. Where a row states a size, it is once, few, many or the class of an expanded clone; other rows omit it.

V: TRBV12-3/TRBV12-4
D: TRBD1
size: few
J: TRBJ2-2
CDR3: CASRFGGQGIGELFF
DNA: TGTGCCAGCAGGTTCGGTGGACAGGGAATCGGGGAGCTGTTTTTT

V: TRBV29-1
D: TRBD1
size: -
J: TRBJ1-2
CDR3: CSVGDRVNYGYTF
DNA: TGCAGCGTTGGGGACAGGGTGAACTATGGCTACACCTTC

V: TRBV7-9
D: -
size: -
J: TRBJ2-7
CDR3: CASRRDPTYEQYF
DNA: TGTGCCAGCAGGAGGGACCCCACCTACGAGCAGTACTTC

V: TRBV10-3
D: -
size: once
J: TRBJ2-5
CDR3: CAISESAGIQETQYF
DNA: TGTGCCATCAGTGAGTCGGCGGGGATCCAAGAGACCCAGTACTTC

V: TRBV10-3
D: -
size: few
J: TRBJ2-3
CDR3: CAISGGGTDTQYF
DNA: TGTGCCATCAGCGGCGGGGGCACAGATACGCAGTATTTT

V: TRBV20-1
D: TRBD2
size: many
J: TRBJ2-5
CDR3: CSAPRTSGSGETQYF
DNA: TGCAGTGCTCCCCGGACTAGCGGGAGTGGAGAGACCCAGTACTTC

V: TRBV20-1
D: TRBD1
size: few
J: TRBJ1-6
CDR3: CSARDPNRGGNNSPLHF
DNA: TGCAGTGCTAGAGACCCTAACAGGGGCGGGAATAATTCACCCCTCCACTTT

V: TRBV12-3/TRBV12-4
D: -
size: few
J: TRBJ2-1
CDR3: CASSSLSWGGNEQFF
DNA: TGTGCCAGCAGTTCCCTTAGCTGGGGCGGAAATGAGCAGTTCTTC

V: TRBV7-9
D: -
size: -
J: TRBJ1-3
CDR3: CASRGEISGNTIYF
DNA: TGTGCCAGCAGGGGAGAAATCTCTGGAAACACCATATATTTT

V: TRBV29-1
D: TRBD1
size: -
J: TRBJ2-7
CDR3: CSAVDRDTYEQYF
DNA: TGCAGCGCCGTCGACAGGGACACCTACGAGCAGTACTTC

V: TRBV18
D: -
size: many
J: TRBJ2-7
CDR3: CASSPGESPYEQYF
DNA: TGTGCCAGCTCACCAGGAGAGAGTCCCTACGAGCAGTACTTC

V: TRBV24-1
D: -
size: -
J: TRBJ2-1
CDR3: CATSDLEGDNEQFF
DNA: TGTGCCACCAGTGACCTCGAGGGGGACAATGAGCAGTTCTTC

V: TRBV19
D: -
size: -
J: TRBJ2-3
CDR3: CASSISHGGVSTDTQYF
DNA: TGTGCCAGTAGTATTTCCCACGGAGGGGTAAGCACAGATACGCAGTATTTT

V: TRBV19
D: -
size: -
J: TRBJ2-1
CDR3: CATSMGLLSSYNEQFF
DNA: TGTGCCACCAGTATGGGCCTATTGAGCTCCTACAATGAGCAGTTCTTC

V: TRBV7-8
D: TRBD2
size: few
J: TRBJ2-7
CDR3: CASSPKRDAYEQYF
DNA: TGTGCCAGCAGCCCTAAGCGGGACGCCTACGAGCAGTACTTC

V: TRBV27
D: -
size: few
J: TRBJ2-1
CDR3: CASSRSANEQFF
DNA: TGTGCCAGCAGCCGTAGCGCCAATGAGCAGTTCTTC

V: TRBV12-3/TRBV12-4
D: -
size: -
J: TRBJ1-2
CDR3: CASSLALRPTNYGYTF
DNA: TGTGCCAGCAGTTTAGCGCTCAGGCCTACTAACTATGGCTACACCTTC

V: TRBV7-2
D: -
size: -
J: TRBJ2-3
CDR3: CASSPWTALEGDTQYF
DNA: TGTGCCAGCAGCCCATGGACGGCCTTGGAGGGAGATACGCAGTATTTT

V: TRBV5-1
D: TRBD1
size: -
J: TRBJ1-5
CDR3: CASSLAGQANQPQHF
DNA: TGCGCCAGCAGCTTGGCAGGACAGGCGAATCAGCCCCAGCATTTT

V: TRBV2
D: TRBD1
size: few
J: TRBJ2-3
CDR3: CASVKGGYTQYF
DNA: TGTGCCAGCGTGAAAGGGGGCTATACGCAGTATTTT

V: TRBV9
D: TRBD2
size: -
J: TRBJ2-3
CDR3: CASSPTSGGGDTQYF
DNA: TGTGCCAGCAGCCCCACCAGCGGGGGAGGAGATACGCAGTATTTT

V: TRBV29-1
D: TRBD1
size: -
J: TRBJ1-2
CDR3: CSVSGQILGYTF
DNA: TGCAGCGTATCGGGACAGATCCTTGGCTACACCTTC

V: TRBV27
D: TRBD2
size: few
J: TRBJ2-7
CDR3: CASSSRGGWYEQYF
DNA: TGTGCCAGCAGTTCACGGGGAGGGTGGTACGAGCAGTACTTC

V: TRBV5-1
D: -
size: -
J: TRBJ2-3
CDR3: CASSLDSAGPDTQYF
DNA: TGCGCCAGCAGCTTGGACTCTGCCGGCCCAGATACGCAGTATTTT

V: TRBV7-3
D: -
size: -
J: TRBJ2-1
CDR3: CASSSAVDHPGSYNEQFF
DNA: TGTGCCAGCAGCTCGGCGGTCGACCACCCGGGCTCCTACAATGAGCAGTTCTTC

V: TRBV6-5
D: -
size: -
J: TRBJ1-6
CDR3: CASSRANSPLHF
DNA: TGTGCCAGCAGCCGAGCAAATTCACCCCTCCACTTT

V: TRBV12-3/TRBV12-4
D: TRBD1
size: -
J: TRBJ1-2
CDR3: CASTLTGAYYGYTF
DNA: TGTGCCAGCACCTTGACAGGGGCCTACTATGGCTACACCTTC

V: TRBV19
D: TRBD2
size: few
J: TRBJ2-2
CDR3: CASSSGRAVRTGELFF
DNA: TGTGCCAGTAGTAGCGGGAGGGCCGTTCGCACCGGGGAGCTGTTTTTT

V: TRBV3-1
D: -
size: few
J: TRBJ1-1
CDR3: CASSQEAPTENTEAFF
DNA: TGTGCCAGCAGCCAAGAAGCGCCGACGGAGAACACTGAAGCTTTCTTT

V: TRBV7-2
D: -
size: -
J: TRBJ1-2
CDR3: CASSLAVRGIYGYTF
DNA: TGTGCCAGCAGCTTAGCCGTCCGGGGCATCTATGGCTACACCTTC

V: TRBV21-1
D: -
size: -
J: TRBJ2-7
CDR3: CASSKWYSPQTNSYEQYF
DNA: TGTGCCAGCAGCAAATGGTATTCCCCACAGACTAACTCCTACGAGCAGTACTTC

V: TRBV30
D: -
size: -
J: TRBJ2-7
CDR3: CAWTRTVHYEQYF
DNA: TGTGCCTGGACCCGGACAGTGCACTACGAGCAGTACTTC

V: TRBV7-8
D: -
size: few
J: TRBJ2-1
CDR3: CASSLSGAGGEQFF
DNA: TGTGCCAGCAGCTTATCGGGGGCCGGAGGTGAGCAGTTCTTC

V: TRBV18
D: TRBD1
size: -
J: TRBJ2-1
CDR3: CASSPIQGESNEQFF
DNA: TGTGCCAGCTCACCTATACAGGGGGAAAGCAATGAGCAGTTCTTC

V: TRBV7-3
D: -
size: -
J: TRBJ2-3
CDR3: CASSLLGGAPDTQYF
DNA: TGTGCCAGCAGCTTGCTTGGCGGGGCCCCAGATACGCAGTATTTT

V: TRBV6-6
D: -
size: -
J: TRBJ1-1
CDR3: CATLVILNTEAFF
DNA: TGTGCCACACTGGTAATCTTGAACACTGAAGCTTTCTTT

V: TRBV7-2
D: -
size: few
J: TRBJ1-1
CDR3: CASSLYGSITEAFF
DNA: TGTGCCAGCAGCTTGTACGGGTCCATCACTGAAGCTTTCTTT

V: TRBV12-5
D: TRBD2
size: many
J: TRBJ2-1
CDR3: CASGIDGTSGEYYNEQFF
DNA: TGTGCTAGTGGTATTGATGGGACTAGCGGAGAGTACTACAATGAGCAGTTCTTC

V: TRBV2
D: -
size: -
J: TRBJ1-5
CDR3: CASSDLGRRNQPQHF
DNA: TGTGCCAGCAGTGACCTGGGTCGACGCAATCAGCCCCAGCATTTT

V: TRBV12-5
D: TRBD1
size: -
J: TRBJ1-1
CDR3: CASGLGQGNTEAFF
DNA: TGTGCTAGTGGTTTGGGACAGGGGAACACTGAAGCTTTCTTT

V: TRBV2
D: TRBD2
size: -
J: TRBJ2-5
CDR3: CASSEFRGGAETQYF
DNA: TGTGCCAGCAGTGAGTTTCGGGGGGGCGCAGAGACCCAGTACTTC

V: TRBV3-1
D: TRBD2
size: many
J: TRBJ2-1
CDR3: CASSQGPSGRVYNEQFF
DNA: TGTGCCAGCAGCCAAGGACCTAGCGGAAGAGTCTACAATGAGCAGTTCTTC